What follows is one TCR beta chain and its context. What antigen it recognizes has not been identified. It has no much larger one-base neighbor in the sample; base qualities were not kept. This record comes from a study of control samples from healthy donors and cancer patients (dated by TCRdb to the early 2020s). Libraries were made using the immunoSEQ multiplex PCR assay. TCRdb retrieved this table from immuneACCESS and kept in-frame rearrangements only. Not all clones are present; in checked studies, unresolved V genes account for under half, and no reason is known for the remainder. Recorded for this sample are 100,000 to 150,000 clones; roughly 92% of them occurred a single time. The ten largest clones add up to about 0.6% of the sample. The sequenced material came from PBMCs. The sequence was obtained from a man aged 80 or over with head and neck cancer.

The nucleotides are TGTGCCAGCAGACCGGACAGTGCCGATGGCTACACCTTC. It is translated as CASRPDSADGYTF. This chain joins TRBV7-2 to TRBJ1-2, with a tentative D gene TRBD1 over 6 matching bases. The germline ends are 14 bases apart after V is trimmed by 6 bases and J by 6 bases. The CDR3 runs 13 amino acids, cysteine and phenylalanine included. This entry keeps only the CDR3 DNA: 39 bases, framed from base 1. In the germline V gene, CDR1 corresponds to SGHTA and CDR2 to FQGNSA.